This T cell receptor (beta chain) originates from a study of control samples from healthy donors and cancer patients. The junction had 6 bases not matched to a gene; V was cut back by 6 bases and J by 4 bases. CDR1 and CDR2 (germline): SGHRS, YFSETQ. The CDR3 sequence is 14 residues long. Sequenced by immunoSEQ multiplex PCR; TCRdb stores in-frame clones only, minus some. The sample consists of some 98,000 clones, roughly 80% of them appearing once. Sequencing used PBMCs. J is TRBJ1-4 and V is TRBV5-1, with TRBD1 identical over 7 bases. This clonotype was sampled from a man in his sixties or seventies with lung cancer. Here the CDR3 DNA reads TGCGCCAGCAAACCAGGACAGGATAATGAAAAACTGTTTTTT. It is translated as CASKPGQDNEKLFF.